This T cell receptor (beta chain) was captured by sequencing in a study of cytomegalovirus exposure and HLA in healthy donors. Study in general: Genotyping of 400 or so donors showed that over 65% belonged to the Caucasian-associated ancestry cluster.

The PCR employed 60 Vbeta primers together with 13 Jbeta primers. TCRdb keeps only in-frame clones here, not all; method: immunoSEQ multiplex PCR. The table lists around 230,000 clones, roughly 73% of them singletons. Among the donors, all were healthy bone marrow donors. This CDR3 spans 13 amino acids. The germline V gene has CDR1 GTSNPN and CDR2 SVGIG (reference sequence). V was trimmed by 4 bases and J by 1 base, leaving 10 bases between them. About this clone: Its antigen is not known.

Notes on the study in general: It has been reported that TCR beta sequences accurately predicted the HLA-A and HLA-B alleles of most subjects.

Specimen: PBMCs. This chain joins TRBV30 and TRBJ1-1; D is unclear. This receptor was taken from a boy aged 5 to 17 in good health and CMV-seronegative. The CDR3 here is CAWKRRENTEAFF. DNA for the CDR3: TGTGCCTGGAAAAGACGGGAGAACACTGAAGCTTTCTTT.